The subject of this entry is one T cell receptor (beta chain). Its antigen remains unidentified. The data belong to a study of T cells in tuberculosis. Looking at the study overall: CD1B tetramers identified T cells specific for mycobacterial lipid GMM. This South African cohort compared adolescents with or without latent tuberculosis against adults with active tuberculosis. Study-wide results and limits: Smaller alpha distances in active tuberculosis partly reflected shorter CDR3-alpha lengths.

Here immunoSEQ multiplex PCR was the method, and the copy in TCRdb shows in-frame clones only, minus some. The table includes fewer than 40,000 clones, approximately 95% detected once. The CDR3 has 15 amino acids. After removal of 4 bases from V and 9 bases from J, the junction contained 11 bases not matched to a gene. CDR1 and CDR2 from the germline V gene are LGHNA and YNFKEQ. The specimen was PBMCs. The chain has TRBV4-2 and TRBJ2-1, with TRBD1 matching over 8 bases. The sequence came from a donor under 30 with latent tuberculosis or without tuberculosis infection. In DNA form, the CDR3 reads TGTGCCAGCAGCCGCGTTTTACAGGGGGACATTGAGCAGTTCTTC. This gives the protein CASSRVLQGDIEQFF.